This passage covers 26 T cell receptor beta chains from one sample sequenced in a study of blood T cell repertoires in COVID-19 (dated by TCRdb to about 2020). Library preparation used the immunoSEQ multiplex PCR assay. In TCRdb, the immuneACCESS table is reduced to in-frame sequences with V and J assigned. These tables do not hold every clone; where another copy was compared, an unresolved V gene accounts for under half, and the others remain unexplained. The sample contains about 270,000 clones, around 85% of them found a single time. Of the sample, over 7.5% is held by the ten largest clones. Sequencing used PBMCs or T cells enriched from blood (not recorded which). The source of these receptors is a woman between 45 and 60 years old with acute COVID-19.

This rearrangement joins TRBV19 to TRBJ2-7; 7 nucleotides agree with TRBD1. There are 14 residues in the CDR3. Germline V gene sequence: CDR1 LNHDA, CDR2 SQIVND (reference sequence). The junction had 7 bases not matched to a gene; V was cut back by 5 bases and J by 3 bases. The chain's CDR3 is CASSSRTGDYEQYF. The CDR3 nucleotides are TGTGCCAGTAGTTCCCGGACAGGAGACTACGAGCAGTACTTC. The whole variable domain, remainder taken from reference TRBV19 and TRBJ2-7, is DGGITQSPKYLFRKEGQNVTLSCEQNLNHDAMYWYRQDPGQGLRLIYYSQIVNDFQKGDIAEGYSVSREKKESFPLTVTSAQKNPTAFYLCASSSRTGDYEQYFGPGTRLTVT.

The chain joins TRBV2 to TRBJ2-7; D is possibly TRBD2 (5 bases). V was pared by 6 bases and J by 5 bases, with 11 bases between. CDR1 is SNHLY and CDR2 is FYNNEI in the germline V gene. This CDR3 is 12 amino acids long. CDR3 residues: CASSGNSDEQYF. CDR3 DNA: TGTGCCAGCAGCGGGAATAGCGACGAGCAGTACTTC.

In its sample, this clone was seen once. The genes are TRBV5-4 and TRBJ2-3, with 9 bases that match TRBD2. Germline CDR1 reads SGHNT; CDR2 reads YYREEE (reference sequence). The CDR3 has 16 amino acids. With V trimmed by 4 bases and J by 4 bases, 10 bases remained unmatched. The CDR3 bases are TGTGCCAGCAGCCCTGGCGGCGGGGGGGGAGCAGATACGCAGTATTTT. This gives the protein CASSPGGGGGADTQYF.

The chain carries TRBV5-4 and TRBJ1-6; 9 bases align to TRBD1. This CDR3 is built from 15 residues. V dropped 4 bases and J dropped 6; count of bases not matched to a gene: 5. CDR1 is SGHNT and CDR2 is YYREEE in the germline V gene (reference sequence). CDR3 protein: CASSAQQGANSPLHF. The CDR3 coding sequence is TGTGCCAGCAGCGCGCAACAGGGGGCTAATTCACCCCTCCACTTT.

This clone turned up a few times. The genes are TRBV29-1 and TRBJ1-1, with 7 positions matching TRBD1. Germline CDR1 SQVTM, CDR2 ANQGSEA. The J segment lost 7 bases and the V segment lost 5 bases, leaving 4 bases of the junction unmatched. The CDR3 totals 11 residues. The CDR3 coding sequence is TGCAGCGTTCCCCGGGACAGTGAAGCTTTCTTT. It yields the protein CSVPRDSEAFF.

The sample holds one count of this clone. The chain carries TRBV25-1 and TRBJ1-1, with D perhaps TRBD1 (6 bases). In germline, CDR1 is MGHDK, CDR2 SYGVNS. V lost 7 bases to trimming and J lost 3 bases, with 12 bases between them. The length of the CDR3 is 13 residues. The CDR3 spells CASTRGGYTEAFF. The CDR3 DNA reads TGTGCCAGCACCCGGGGGGGCTACACTGAAGCTTTCTTT.

V gene TRBV5-1 combines with J gene TRBJ1-5; TRBD1 matches 7 bases. Germline V gene lookup returns CDR1 SGHRS and CDR2 YFSETQ. J gave up 0 bases and V 2 bases, and 2 bases lay outside the gene matches. This CDR3 comprises 15 residues. As DNA, the CDR3 is TGCGCCAGCAGCTTACAGGGGATTAGCAATCAGCCCCAGCATTTT. This translates into CASSLQGISNQPQHF.

This chain links TRBV4-1 with TRBJ2-3; the match to TRBD2 covers 10 bases. V was pared by 3 bases and J by 2 bases, with 11 bases of the junction left unmatched. The CDR3 runs to 18 residues. From germline, CDR1 is MGHRA and CDR2 YSYEKL. The CDR3 spells CASSQSESSGGYTDTQYF. The DNA of the CDR3 is TGCGCCAGCAGCCAGAGTGAATCTAGCGGGGGTTACACAGATACGCAGTATTTT.

J is TRBJ2-7 and V is TRBV18; 9 bases line up with TRBD1. Trimming took 0 bases from V and 2 from J; bases not matched to a gene: 8. CDR1 and CDR2 (germline): KGHSH, LQKENI. The CDR3 is 17 residues long. CDR3 in amino acids: CASSPPRTGEYAYEQYF. Written as DNA, the CDR3 is TGTGCCAGCTCACCACCGAGGACAGGGGAGTACGCCTACGAGCAGTACTTC.

The chain combines TRBV6-2 or TRBV6-3 with TRBJ2-7, with unresolved D. CDR3 length equals 15 residues. In germline, CDR1 is MNHEY, CDR2 SVGEGT. V was cut by 2 bases and J by 1 base, with 12 bases left in between. CDR3 nucleotide sequence: TGTGCCAGCAGTTACGACTCCCTCTTTTCCTACGAGCAGTACTTC. Amino acids: CASSYDSLFSYEQYF.

The chain joins TRBV13 to TRBJ1-3; D call uncertain. From germline, CDR1 is PRHDT and CDR2 FYEKMQ (reference sequence). V lost 5 bases and J 0 bases, leaving 14 bases between the germline ends. The length of the CDR3 is 16 residues. The CDR3 DNA follows: TGTGCCAGCAGCCCCAACCTAATAAACTCTGGAAACACCATATATTTT. Encoded protein: CASSPNLINSGNTIYF.

The CDR3 DNA sequence: TGTGCCAGCAACGCCCGAGGTCTGGGGAGTGGGCATGAGCAGTTCTTC. Translated: CASNARGLGSGHEQFF. The rearrangement uses TRBV27 and TRBJ2-1, with a weak D call TRBD2 (5 bases). The length of the CDR3 is 16 residues. Germline CDR1 MNHEY, CDR2 SMNVEV (reference sequence). Trimming took 7 bases from V and 8 from J, leaving 24 bases between them.

About this clone itself: The same CDR3 also results from other DNA sequences found in this sample. The chain links TRBV7-2 to TRBJ1-5; 10 bases agree with TRBD1. V was pared by 5 bases and J by 4 bases, with 5 bases of the junction left unmatched. The CDR3 runs 15 residues. Germline lookup yields CDR1 SGHTA and CDR2 FQGNSA. The CDR3 loop reads CASSLWTGGNQPQHF. The CDR3 region has the DNA TGTGCCAGCAGCCTATGGACAGGGGGAAATCAGCCCCAGCATTTT.

The CDR3 DNA is TGTGCCAGCAGCTCTTCAACAGGAACCAACACTGAAGCTTTCTTT. It codes for CASSSSTGTNTEAFF. The chain links TRBV7-9 to TRBJ1-1; tentative D call: TRBD1 (5 bases). Germline V gene data show CDR1 as SEHNR and CDR2 as FQNEAQ (reference sequence). Trimming stripped 4 bases from V and 2 bases from J, with 14 bases between. The CDR3 runs to 15 residues.

The V gene is TRBV10-3, the J gene TRBJ2-1; perhaps TRBD2 as D (5 bases). Germline CDR1 ENHRY, CDR2 SYGVKD. The CDR3 loop spans 16 amino acids. The ends were cut back, 2 bases at V and 7 bases at J, with 18 bases in the middle. CDR3: CAISERPGKLSNEQFF. CDR3 nucleotides: TGTGCCATCAGTGAGCGGCCGGGAAAACTTTCAAATGAGCAGTTCTTC.

Here the CDR3 reads CASAPTGKGNYGYTF. The CDR3 DNA is TGTGCTAGTGCCCCGACAGGGAAGGGTAACTATGGCTACACCTTC. The chain has TRBV12-5 and TRBJ1-2, with 7 bases lining up with TRBD1. V shed 7 bases, J shed 1 base, and the junction held 9 bases outside the gene matches. CDR1 is LGHNT and CDR2 is FRNRAP in the germline V gene. The CDR3 runs to 15 residues.

This chain uses TRBV9 with TRBJ1-1; 7 bases align to TRBD1. Germline CDR1 reads SGDLS; CDR2 reads YYNGEE. Trimming removed 4 bases from V and 1 base from J; junction bases left unmatched: 4. CDR3 size: 14 residues. The CDR3 DNA follows: TGTGCCAGCAGCTTGGGACAGAAGAACACTGAAGCTTTCTTT. Its translation is CASSLGQKNTEAFF.

The rearrangement links TRBV5-1 to TRBJ2-1; TRBD2 agrees at 12 bases. Germline V gene sequence: CDR1 SGHRS, CDR2 YFSETQ. The CDR3 sequence is 16 residues long. V shed 6 bases, J shed 9 bases, and the junction held 13 bases outside the gene matches. The CDR3 coding sequence is TGCGCCAGCACCCCCCCGCTAGCGGGGGGGCCAACTGAGCAGTTCTTC. Amino acids: CASTPPLAGGPTEQFF. Using reference TRBV5-1 and TRBJ2-1 for the parts outside the CDR3, the full variable domain is KAGVTQTPRYLIKTRGQQVTLSCSPISGHRSVSWYQQTPGQGLQFLFEYFSETQRNKGNFPGRFSGRQFSNSRSEMNVSTLELGDSALYLCASTPPLAGGPTEQFFGPGTRLTVL.

This clone was seen a handful of times. The chain links TRBV18 to TRBJ2-3; possible D gene TRBD2, 7 bases. The CDR3 length is 16 residues. Germline values: CDR1 KGHSH, CDR2 LQKENI. V was pared by 0 bases and J by 1 base, with 11 bases between. The CDR3 sequence is CASSPPGGGGTDTQYF. DNA for the CDR3: TGTGCCAGCTCACCACCAGGCGGGGGCGGCACAGATACGCAGTATTTT.

The V and J genes are TRBV27 and TRBJ2-7, with a tentative D call TRBD2 (6 bases). Per germline, CDR1 MNHEY and CDR2 SMNVEV (reference sequence). The CDR3 is 16 amino acids. Deletions cut 5 bases from V and 6 bases from J, with 23 bases between. The CDR3 region has the DNA TGTGCCAGCAGTAACCACTGGACTACCGCGCCCACCGAGCAGTACTTC. This encodes CASSNHWTTAPTEQYF.

This clone has just one count. The final CDR3 position lacks the conserved phenylalanine or tryptophan, pointing to a likely read error. The rearrangement joins TRBV6-5 to TRBJ1-2, with 9 bases that match TRBD1. The J segment lost 5 bases and the V segment lost 4 bases, leaving 2 bases of the junction unmatched. The germline CDR1 and CDR2 sequences are MNHEY and SVGAGI. This CDR3 has 13 amino acids. Here the CDR3 DNA reads TGTGCCAGCAGTTTTGGACAGGGGTATGGCTACACCCTC. It is translated as CASSFGQGYGYTL.

Only one count was recorded for this clone. The chain uses TRBV7-9 and TRBJ1-1; maybe TRBD1 (5 bases). The length of the CDR3 is 14 residues. V lost 5 bases to trimming and J lost 6 bases, with 16 bases between them. Germline loops: CDR1 SEHNR, CDR2 FQNEAQ (reference sequence). In nucleotides, the CDR3 is TGTGCCAGCAGCGCTACGAACCAGGGATCTGAAGCTTTCTTT. Amino acid sequence: CASSATNQGSEAFF.

The chain joins TRBV4-2 to TRBJ2-2; 7 bases agree with TRBD1. This CDR3 is built from 14 residues. With 4 bases clipped from V and 8 bases from J, the junction kept 7 bases outside the gene matches. CDR1 is LGHNA and CDR2 is YNFKEQ in the germline V gene. CDR3 DNA sequence: TGTGCCAGCAGCCGGGAACAGGGGAGTGGGGAGCTGTTTTTT. Translation gives CASSREQGSGELFF.

The CDR3 sequence is CASSSRWAGGDNEQFF. The CDR3 bases are TGTGCCAGCAGCTCCCGTTGGGCAGGGGGAGACAATGAGCAGTTCTTC. The chain couples TRBV11-2 to TRBJ2-1; 7 bases agree with TRBD1. The germline V gene encodes CDR1 SGHAT and CDR2 FQNNGV. The CDR3 spans 16 residues. V was pared by 4 bases and J by 5 bases, with 11 bases of the junction left unmatched.

The CDR3 is CASSSRQGGGAEAFF. CDR3 DNA: TGTGCCAGCAGCTCGCGACAGGGAGGAGGCGCTGAAGCTTTCTTT. V and J are TRBV7-8 and TRBJ1-1, with 7 bases lining up with TRBD1. CDR1 and CDR2 (germline): SGHVS, FQNEAQ. V was pared by 4 bases and J by 6 bases, with 11 bases of the junction left unmatched. The CDR3 runs 15 residues.

This rearrangement joins TRBV19 to TRBJ1-5; 7 bases are a match to TRBD1. Germline V gene sequence: CDR1 LNHDA, CDR2 SQIVND (reference sequence). V shed 6 bases, J shed 3 bases, and the junction held 8 bases outside the gene matches. The CDR3 totals 15 residues. The CDR3 DNA sequence: TGTGCCAGTAGGCTCCAGGGGGTTTACAATCAGCCCCAGCATTTT. This translates into CASRLQGVYNQPQHF.